The T cell receptor (beta chain) described here comes from a study of T-cell reconstitution after alpha-beta-depleted transplantation in children. V lost 0 bases to trimming and J lost 4 bases, with 12 bases between them. The CDR3 totals 15 residues. The germline gives CDR1 SGHRS, CDR2 YFSETQ. The sample holds many counts of this clonotype. The TCRbeta library incorporated unique molecular identifiers. TCRdb independently ran MiXCR on the PCR reads; one entry per CDR3 protein. The sample lists 180,000 or so distinct CDR3 sequences; just under 6.5% were seen once. The chain joins TRBV5-1 to TRBJ2-3; D remains ambiguous. This specimen consisted of PBMCs, obtained before TCRalphabeta/CD19-depleted stem cell transplant. The clonotype was recovered from a girl in the first two years of life with combined immunodeficiency, due to receive a stem cell transplant. CDR3 residues: CASSLGRGEADTQYF. CDR3 DNA sequence: TGCGCCAGCAGCTTGGGGCGTGGAGAGGCAGATACGCAGTATTTT.